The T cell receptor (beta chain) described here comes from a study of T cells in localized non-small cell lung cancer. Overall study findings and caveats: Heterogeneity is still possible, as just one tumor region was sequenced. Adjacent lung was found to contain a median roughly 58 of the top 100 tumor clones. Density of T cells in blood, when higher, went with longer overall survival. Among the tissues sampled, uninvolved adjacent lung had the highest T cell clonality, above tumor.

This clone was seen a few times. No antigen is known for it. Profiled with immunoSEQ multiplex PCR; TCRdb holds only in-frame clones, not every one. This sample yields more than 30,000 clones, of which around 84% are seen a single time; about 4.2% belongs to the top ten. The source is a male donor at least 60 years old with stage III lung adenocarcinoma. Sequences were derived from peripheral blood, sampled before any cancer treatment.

The CDR3 nucleotides read TGTGCCAGCAGCGGGACCAGTAATTCACCCCTCCACTTT. Amino acid sequence: CASSGTSNSPLHF. The chain uses TRBV5-6 and TRBJ1-6, with a weak D call TRBD1 (5 bases). The V gene lost 4 bases and the J gene lost 6 bases, with 8 bases spanning the gap. The CDR3 is 13 residues long. Germline CDR1 reads SGHDT; CDR2 reads YYEEEE.